This passage covers 26 T cell receptor beta chains from one sample sequenced in a study of shared clonotypes between healthy human individuals. Assay: immunoSEQ multiplex PCR; the TCRdb copy retains only in-frame clones and omits some. Of some 1,900,000 clones in the sample, about 94% were seen once. Naive CD8 cells lacked CD45RO, underwent positive selection for CCR7 and left out terminally differentiated effector memory CD45RA+ cells. Sequencing used naive CD8+ T cells sorted from blood. The receptor set was obtained from a man younger than 35 in good health.

As for this clone: The sample carries other DNA sequences with the same CDR3. The chain employs TRBV14 and TRBJ2-7; D possibly corresponds to TRBD1 (5 bases). This CDR3 comprises 15 residues. Germline loops: CDR1 SGHDN, CDR2 FVKESK. The V end was cut by 1 base, the J end by 3 bases, with 13 bases between. The CDR3 sequence is CASSQGTGVSYEQYF. The CDR3 nucleotides read TGTGCCAGCAGCCAAGGTACAGGTGTAAGCTACGAGCAGTACTTC.

The chain has TRBV7-6 and TRBJ1-1; D unclear. V was pared by 0 bases and J by 5 bases, with 13 bases between. The CDR3 runs 15 residues. Germline values: CDR1 SGHVS, CDR2 FNYEAQ. The CDR3 spells CASSLAPRGTTEAFF. In nucleotides, the CDR3 is TGTGCCAGCAGCTTAGCCCCGCGGGGAACGACTGAAGCTTTCTTT.

This clone has just one count. The V call is TRBV6-5, the J call TRBJ1-1; D is uncertain. The germline V gene encodes CDR1 MNHEY and CDR2 SVGAGI. Between the trimmed V and J ends, which lost 4 bases and 4 bases, there was a span of 19 bases. This CDR3 has 16 residues. CDR3: CASSSLRILGPTEAFF. The DNA of the CDR3 is TGTGCCAGCAGTTCACTCCGGATCCTGGGCCCCACTGAAGCTTTCTTT.

This chain uses TRBV27 with TRBJ2-7; TRBD1 might be the D (6 bases). The V and J ends lost 5 bases and 1 base respectively, with 12 bases between them. The CDR3 extends over 14 amino acids. Germline V gene data show CDR1 as MNHEY and CDR2 as SMNVEV (reference sequence). CDR3 bases: TGTGCCAGCAGTCCTACGGACAGATCCTACGAGCAGTACTTC. Translating gives CASSPTDRSYEQYF.

This chain links TRBV2 with TRBJ2-2; D is possibly TRBD1 (5 bases). The CDR3 is 15 residues long. The germline V gene encodes CDR1 SNHLY and CDR2 FYNNEI. Trimming shortened V by 7 bases and J by 3 bases, and 15 bases separated the two germline ends. As DNA, the CDR3 is TGTGCCAGCACTCTGGCAGGGCAAGACACCGGGGAGCTGTTTTTT. This sequence encodes CASTLAGQDTGELFF.

CDR3 amino acids: CASSIGELVDEQFF. For the CDR3, the DNA is TGTGCCAGTAGTATAGGCGAGCTAGTCGATGAGCAGTTCTTC. The chain carries TRBV19 and TRBJ2-1; D remains unclear. The ends were cut back, 1 base at V and 8 bases at J, with 12 bases in the middle. The CDR3 spans 14 residues. The V gene's germline CDR1 is LNHDA and CDR2 SQIVND (reference sequence).

The chain joins TRBV7-9 to TRBJ2-7; TRBD1 is a possible D gene (8 bases). The CDR3 spans 15 residues. Germline V gene sequence: CDR1 SEHNR, CDR2 FQNEAQ (reference sequence). V lost 1 base, J lost 6 bases, and 16 bases lay in between. CDR3 coding DNA: TGTGCCAGCAGCTTAGGAGACAGGGGAGGGGGCGAGCAGTACTTC. It encodes CASSLGDRGGGEQYF.

This clone was seen once. V and J are TRBV9 and TRBJ1-4; weak D call: TRBD1 (6 bases). Per the germline V gene, CDR1 is SGDLS and CDR2 is YYNGEE. This CDR3 comprises 15 residues. V was shortened by 0 bases and J by 5 bases, with 11 bases between the two germline ends. The CDR3 sequence: CASSVGGQLNEKLFF. The DNA for the CDR3 is TGTGCCAGCAGCGTAGGGGGACAATTAAATGAAAAACTGTTTTTT.

The chain combines TRBV28 with TRBJ2-7; weak D call: TRBD1 (5 bases). From germline, CDR1 is MDHEN and CDR2 SYDVKM. V shed 9 bases and J shed 3 bases, with 18 bases lying between them. The CDR3 spans 14 residues. CDR3 sequence (DNA): TGTGCCAGTACTTTCGCAGGGTCCGGCTACGAGCAGTACTTC. Its protein is CASTFAGSGYEQYF.

This clone was detected once. The chain couples TRBV4-3 to TRBJ1-2; D not certain. The V gene's germline CDR1 is LGHNA and CDR2 YSLEER. The CDR3 loop spans 14 amino acids. V was clipped by 6 bases and J by 2 bases, with 13 bases between them. The CDR3 DNA is TGCGCCAGCAGTTCCCACGGAGGGAACTATGGCTACACCTTC. The encoded protein is CASSSHGGNYGYTF.

This rearrangement joins TRBV5-1 to TRBJ1-1; 7 positions agree with TRBD1. CDR1 and CDR2 from the germline V gene are SGHRS and YFSETQ. This CDR3 is built from 15 residues. The junction had 5 bases not matched to a gene; V was cut back by 3 bases and J by 0 bases. The CDR3 is CASSSLTGMNTEAFF. DNA for the CDR3: TGCGCCAGCAGCTCTTTGACAGGGATGAACACTGAAGCTTTCTTT.

This chain links TRBV19 with TRBJ1-4; no clear D. This CDR3 has 15 amino acids. V was shortened by 7 bases and J by 3 bases, with 15 bases between the two germline ends. The germline gives CDR1 LNHDA, CDR2 SQIVND (reference sequence). The CDR3: CASNTRTGANEKLFF. For the CDR3, the DNA is TGTGCCAGTAATACGAGGACGGGCGCTAATGAAAAACTGTTTTTT.

This chain connects TRBV5-1 to TRBJ2-7; the match to TRBD1 covers 7 bases. This CDR3 contains 15 residues. V was clipped by 5 bases and J by 2 bases; unmatched bases: 10. Germline values: CDR1 SGHRS, CDR2 YFSETQ. This chain's CDR3 is CASSFEPGQTYEQYF. In DNA, the CDR3 is TGCGCCAGCAGTTTTGAACCGGGACAGACCTACGAGCAGTACTTC.

The genes are TRBV13 and TRBJ2-2; D is unclear. This CDR3 is built from 15 residues. V lost 5 bases and J lost 2, with 12 bases in between. The germline CDR1 and CDR2 sequences are PRHDT and FYEKMQ (reference sequence). The CDR3 here is CASSPTTANTGELFF. CDR3 DNA sequence: TGTGCCAGCAGCCCGACGACTGCTAACACCGGGGAGCTGTTTTTT.

The genes are TRBV27 and TRBJ1-6; unclear D gene. The CDR3 consists of 15 residues. Germline CDR1 and CDR2: MNHEY and SMNVEV (reference sequence). V gave up 7 bases and J gave up 0 bases, with 10 bases separating them. CDR3 sequence reads: CASKTRDSYNSPLHF. The CDR3 bases are TGTGCCAGCAAAACACGAGACTCCTATAATTCACCCCTCCACTTT.

The rearrangement links TRBV15 to TRBJ2-5, with a weak D call TRBD1 (6 bases). Germline CDR1 reads LNHNV; CDR2 reads YYDKDF (reference sequence). CDR3 length equals 15 residues. The V end was cut by 7 bases, the J end by 5 bases, with 20 bases between. For the CDR3, the DNA is TGTGCCACCAAGTCGTGGGACATCGACGGGGAGACCCAGTACTTC. Translated: CATKSWDIDGETQYF.

This chain joins TRBV19 and TRBJ2-7; no clear D. The CDR3 totals 13 residues. CDR1 and CDR2 (germline): LNHDA, SQIVND (reference sequence). V lost 3 bases and J lost 3, with 9 bases in between. CDR3 sequence reads: CASSIGPNYEQYF. The CDR3 bases are TGTGCCAGTAGTATCGGGCCCAACTACGAGCAGTACTTC. Complete variable domain (other parts from reference TRBV19 and TRBJ2-7): DGGITQSPKYLFRKEGQNVTLSCEQNLNHDAMYWYRQDPGQGLRLIYYSQIVNDFQKGDIAEGYSVSREKKESFPLTVTSAQKNPTAFYLCASSIGPNYEQYFGPGTRLTVT.

The chain has TRBV2 and TRBJ2-7; 9 nucleotides agree with TRBD1. The germline V gene encodes CDR1 SNHLY and CDR2 FYNNEI. After removal of 6 bases from V and 3 bases from J, the junction contained 6 bases not matched to a gene. The length of the CDR3 is 14 residues. CDR3: CASRVGQGFYEQYF. The CDR3 DNA reads TGTGCCAGCAGGGTGGGACAGGGTTTCTACGAGCAGTACTTC.

This chain links TRBV27 with TRBJ1-2, with 9 bases identical to TRBD1. CDR1 MNHEY and CDR2 SMNVEV come from the germline V gene (reference sequence). J was trimmed by 6 bases and V by 2 bases; bases with no gene match: 10. The CDR3 totals 16 residues. The CDR3 spells CASSLGPGTGWDGYTF. As DNA, the CDR3 is TGTGCCAGCAGTTTAGGGCCAGGGACAGGGTGGGATGGCTACACCTTC.

The chain links TRBV27 to TRBJ2-7; D is undetermined. There are 13 residues in the CDR3. The germline V gene encodes CDR1 MNHEY and CDR2 SMNVEV (reference sequence). V was clipped by 7 bases and J by 2 bases, with 12 bases between them. The CDR3 protein is CASKHSIAYEQYF. The CDR3 DNA reads as TGTGCCAGCAAACACAGTATCGCCTACGAGCAGTACTTC.

The J gene is TRBJ1-5, the V gene TRBV6-5, with a possible D match to TRBD1 (6 bases). The CDR3 has 14 residues. Germline values: CDR1 MNHEY, CDR2 SVGAGI. Trimming removed 5 bases at V and 6 bases at J, with 14 bases between. The CDR3 sequence: CASSPGSRGQPQHF. CDR3 coding DNA: TGTGCCAGCAGTCCCGGGAGCAGGGGTCAGCCCCAGCATTTT.

This clone was counted only a few times. This sample also contains other DNA sequences that code for the same CDR3. The V gene is TRBV4-1, the J gene TRBJ2-2, with D hard to call. This CDR3 is built from 13 residues. The germline V gene encodes CDR1 MGHRA and CDR2 YSYEKL. The V end lost 1 base, the J end lost 4 bases, and 4 bases lay between the germline ends. For the CDR3, the DNA is TGCGCCAGCAGCCAAGGAGGCACCGGGGAGCTGTTTTTT. Protein product: CASSQGGTGELFF.

The chain employs TRBV7-8 and TRBJ1-2; 7 bases agree with TRBD1. After removal of 2 bases from V and 5 bases from J, the junction contained 14 bases not matched to a gene. CDR1 and CDR2 from the germline V gene are SGHVS and FQNEAQ. The CDR3 has 17 amino acids. Here the CDR3 DNA reads TGTGCCAGCAGCTTATTCCTTACAGGGGCTCCTGAGTATGGCTACACCTTC. Residues: CASSLFLTGAPEYGYTF.

This sequence joins TRBV19 and TRBJ2-7, with TRBD2 identical over 9 bases. The germline gives CDR1 LNHDA, CDR2 SQIVND (reference sequence). The CDR3 length is 15 residues. Trimming took 6 bases from V and 4 from J; bases not matched to a gene: 10. The chain's CDR3 is CASRDDASGMYEQYF. DNA for the CDR3: TGTGCCAGTAGAGATGATGCTAGCGGGATGTACGAGCAGTACTTC. Combining the CDR3 with reference TRBV19 and TRBJ2-7 gives the whole variable domain DGGITQSPKYLFRKEGQNVTLSCEQNLNHDAMYWYRQDPGQGLRLIYYSQIVNDFQKGDIAEGYSVSREKKESFPLTVTSAQKNPTAFYLCASRDDASGMYEQYFGPGTRLTVT.

In the case of this clone: Other nucleotide sequences in the sample specify the same CDR3. This chain links TRBV4-1 with TRBJ1-1; D is undetermined. CDR3 length: 13 residues. Trimming cost V 4 bases and J 0 bases, with 6 bases left between them. Per the germline V gene, CDR1 is MGHRA and CDR2 is YSYEKL. The CDR3, as DNA: TGCGCCAGCAGCCCCCGGGTGAACACTGAAGCTTTCTTT. Its translation: CASSPRVNTEAFF.

The chain links TRBV9 to TRBJ2-7, with D unclear. V dropped 0 bases and J dropped 4 bases, with 17 bases sitting between them. Germline V CDR1 and CDR2: SGDLS, YYNGEE. The length of the CDR3 is 16 residues. Here the CDR3 DNA reads TGTGCCAGCAGCGTAGAGGCCAGCCCAGGCCCTTACGAGCAGTACTTC. Its protein product is CASSVEASPGPYEQYF.